Listed below are T cell receptor beta chains from one sample, sequenced in a study of metastatic and nonmetastatic thyroid tumors. TCRdb called clones again from the PCR reads with MiXCR. Here the sample spans roughly 30,000 clones, 15% to 20% being singletons. The sample consisted of blood. The receptor source for this set is a female donor with papillary thyroid cancer or a benign thyroid nodule (not recorded which). Some clones in this sample may be carry-over from other donors' samples. Each CDR3 is given without its conserved first and last residue. Fields, in order: CDR3 protein, V gene.

CDR3: ASSPTYAAGYGYT; V: TRBV11-2
CDR3: AGSSNGLAGDEQY; V: TRBV5-1
CDR3: ATRQNYRTEAF; V: TRBV24-1
CDR3: ASTTFRDGGLF; V: TRBV28
CDR3: ASSQQRPTGMSNQPQH; V: TRBV4-2
CDR3: ASSQDTTAGNTIY; V: TRBV3-1
CDR3: ASSGQGLNTEAF; V: TRBV2
CDR3: ASSLSAGRYEQY; V: TRBV5-1
CDR3: ASSQERGSPQH; V: TRBV4-2
CDR3: AIALAGTYEQY; V: TRBV10-3
CDR3: ASSSSGGGGTDTQY; V: TRBV7-2
CDR3: ASSLSGGAINQPKN; V: TRBV7-2
CDR3: AWSAGIEGETQY; V: TRBV30
CDR3: ASSLGDSGNQETQY; V: TRBV11-1
CDR3: ASSVRLAGDTGELF; V: TRBV11-1
CDR3: ASSPKLGLGTEAF; V: TRBV6-1
CDR3: ASSLESVYEQY; V: TRBV5-1
CDR3: SVGVNTEAF; V: TRBV29-1
CDR3: ASSHRDRIDTQY; V: TRBV27
CDR3: ATSDRGARRGYT; V: TRBV24-1
CDR3: ASSPGEGNTEAF; V: TRBV12-3/TRBV12-4
CDR3: ASILLGLLGTDTQY; V: TRBV28
CDR3: ASSGTDAYEQY; V: TRBV18
CDR3: SAREIEGTYEQY; V: TRBV20-1
CDR3: ASSDSKGETDTQY; V: TRBV6-4
CDR3: ASSLGRGGINSEQF; V: TRBV11-2
CDR3: SASEPGQEISGANVLT; V: TRBV20-1
CDR3: ASSAPSGANVLT; V: TRBV2
CDR3: ASRRGELNTEAF; V: TRBV19
CDR3: ASSLRTGANVLT; V: TRBV19
CDR3: ASSQTTGDNYGYT; V: TRBV4-3
CDR3: ASSVQGDTDTQY; V: TRBV6-4
CDR3: ASSISRGHTCELF; V: TRBV11-3
CDR3: ASGPGASAGFSTDTQY; V: TRBV12-5
CDR3: ASSLEFAARKGGYT; V: TRBV5-5
CDR3: ASSIAIQETQY; V: TRBV19
CDR3: SACDGVYGYS; V: TRBV20-1
CDR3: ASSPDGYQPQH; V: TRBV28
CDR3: ASSLEAAGYGYT; V: TRBV5-1
CDR3: SASEGGGVDTEAF; V: TRBV20-1
CDR3: ASSDRDKDSPLH; V: TRBV9
CDR3: ASSSTGNEQY; V: TRBV5-4
CDR3: ASSLNRVNQPQY; V: TRBV27
CDR3: ASSLDLGFQVQETQY; V: TRBV7-9
CDR3: ASSNGLRFLGLKLYT; V: TRBV28
CDR3: ASSPGGGWTEAF; V: TRBV7-2
CDR3: ASSLAGGTDTQY; V: TRBV27
CDR3: ASSLEAGGPLH; V: TRBV5-5